This T cell receptor beta chain was captured by sequencing in a study of OX40 agonist ivuxolimab in advanced cancers. Generated by immunoSEQ multiplex PCR, the TCRdb table keeps only in-frame clones and is missing some. The table includes roughly 64,000 clones, around 80% detected once. The CDR3 runs to 15 residues. Looked up from germline, CDR1 is SNHLY and CDR2 is FYNNEI. With V trimmed by 5 bases and J by 4 bases, 9 bases remained unmatched. The sample here was CD4+ or CD8+ T cells sorted from blood, taken in a trial of the OX40 agonist ivuxolimab. The V gene is TRBV2, the J gene TRBJ2-5; 8 bases fit TRBD2. This TCR came from an adult with an advanced solid tumor such as melanoma, head and neck, liver or kidney cancer. Here the CDR3 reads CASSPRGGWGETQYF. The CDR3 coding sequence is TGTGCCAGCAGTCCCCGGGGGGGGTGGGGAGAGACCCAGTACTTC.